These 20 T cell receptor beta chains share one sample of origin, sequenced in a study of CD8 T cells in ankylosing spondylitis. A single record per CDR3 protein comes from TCRdb applying MiXCR to the 5' RACE reads. The sample records about 64,000 distinct CDR3 sequences, 6.2% being singletons. The specimen was synovial fluid, either unsorted or a sorted T cell fraction (not recorded which). The source is a male donor with ankylosing spondylitis.

This clonotype was seen at least ten times. The chain combines TRBV5-1 with TRBJ2-2; 7 nucleotides line up with TRBD1. V gave up 4 bases and J gave up 4 bases; unmatched junction bases: 4. Germline V CDR1 and CDR2: SGHRS, YFSETQ. This CDR3 is built from 14 residues. The CDR3 DNA follows: TGCGCCAGCAGCGGGGGACAGACCACCGGGGAGCTGTTTTTT. It specifies CASSGGQTTGELFF.

This clonotype came up many times. The V and J genes are TRBV20-1 and TRBJ2-3; the D gene is possibly TRBD1 (5 bases). Germline V lookup: CDR1 DFQATT, CDR2 SNEGSKA (reference sequence). The CDR3 loop spans 14 amino acids. V lost 1 base and J lost 4, with 12 bases in between. CDR3 sequence: CSARVDWGPDTQYF. CDR3 sequence (DNA): TGCAGTGCTAGAGTAGATTGGGGCCCAGATACGCAGTATTTT.

The table lists this clonotype with a few counts. The chain combines TRBV5-4 with TRBJ2-5; a weak D match, TRBD2 (6 bases). Trimming pared 0 bases from V and 4 bases from J, leaving 10 bases between. The CDR3 runs 14 residues. CDR1 and CDR2 from the germline V gene are SGHNT and YYREEE (reference sequence). CDR3 region: CASSLAIGGETQYF. CDR3 coding DNA: TGTGCCAGCAGCTTGGCCATCGGGGGAGAGACCCAGTACTTC.

In this sample, this clonotype turned up a few times. The rearrangement uses TRBV28 and TRBJ2-3, with D possibly being TRBD1 (5 bases). Trimming cost V 7 bases and J 2 bases, with 10 bases left between them. CDR3 size: 13 residues. Germline CDR1 and CDR2: MDHEN and SYDVKM. The CDR3: CASNRQYTDTQYF. Here the CDR3 DNA reads TGTGCCAGCAACCGACAGTACACAGATACGCAGTATTTT.

Many counts were recorded for this clonotype. The gene calls are TRBV7-8 and TRBJ1-1; no clear D. Trimming removed 4 bases from V and 3 bases from J, with 9 bases in between. The CDR3 loop spans 13 amino acids. From germline, CDR1 is SGHVS and CDR2 FQNEAQ. In nucleotides, the CDR3 is TGTGCCAGCAGCTCCACAGTTTACACTGAAGCTTTCTTT. Its translation: CASSSTVYTEAFF.

This clonotype appeared many times. The V and J genes are TRBV20-1 and TRBJ2-1; TRBD2 matches 9 bases. V dropped 3 bases and J dropped 5; count of bases not matched to a gene: 11. The V gene's germline CDR1 is DFQATT and CDR2 SNEGSKA (reference sequence). The CDR3 spans 16 residues. CDR3 nucleotides: TGCAGTGCTAGCCAGATGACTAGCGGTGCCCACAATGAGCAGTTCTTC. Translating gives CSASQMTSGAHNEQFF.

The table lists this clonotype with many counts. The V call is TRBV20-1, the J call TRBJ2-1, with D maybe TRBD2 (7 bases). The CDR3 covers 14 residues. Trimming removed 5 bases at V and 4 bases at J, with 15 bases between. Germline loops: CDR1 DFQATT, CDR2 SNEGSKA (reference sequence). The CDR3 DNA follows: TGCAGTGCTGTTCCAGGGAGGGGGTACAATGAGCAGTTCTTC. It is translated as CSAVPGRGYNEQFF.

This clonotype was seen a handful of times. CDR3 residues: CASRTENSPLHF. The CDR3 DNA sequence: TGCGCCAGCAGAACAGAGAATTCACCCCTCCACTTT. The gene calls are TRBV5-1 and TRBJ1-6; no definite D call. The CDR3 spans 12 residues. The V and J ends lost 5 bases and 7 bases respectively, with 7 bases between them. CDR1 is SGHRS, CDR2 YFSETQ, per germline.

This clonotype was found many times. The rearrangement joins TRBV12-3 or TRBV12-4 to TRBJ2-2, with 7 bases aligning to TRBD1. The CDR3 runs to 15 residues. J lost 7 bases, V lost 2 bases, and 7 bases had no gene match. The CDR3: CASSLRRQGIGELFF. The CDR3 coding sequence is TGTGCCAGCAGTTTACGACGACAGGGTATCGGGGAGCTGTTTTTT.

V and J are TRBV6-5 and TRBJ2-1; TRBD2 is a possible D gene (6 bases). Germline V gene sequence: CDR1 MNHEY, CDR2 SVGAGI. This CDR3 has 16 amino acids. Between the trimmed V and J ends, which lost 0 bases and 5 bases, there was a span of 14 bases. Written as DNA, the CDR3 is TGTGCCAGCAGTTACTCGGTCGGGGACTTCGACAATGAGCAGTTCTTC. Translated: CASSYSVGDFDNEQFF.

The chain is built from TRBV7-3 and TRBJ2-1; 8 bases map to TRBD2. The CDR3 length is 15 residues. Trimming at V came to 5 bases and at J to 6 bases, leaving 9 bases not matched to a gene. Germline CDR1 is SGHTA and CDR2 is FQGTGA. CDR3 in amino acids: CASSPSGTRPNEQFF. The CDR3 DNA reads TGTGCCAGCAGCCCATCCGGGACTAGACCCAATGAGCAGTTCTTC.

This clonotype was observed a handful of times. CDR3 loop: CASTNPGANQPQHF. In nucleotides, the CDR3 is TGTGCCAGTACCAATCCCGGGGCCAATCAGCCCCAGCATTTT. The rearrangement uses TRBV19 and TRBJ1-5; D possibly corresponds to TRBD1 (5 bases). Germline V gene lookup returns CDR1 LNHDA and CDR2 SQIVND (reference sequence). V shed 7 bases and J shed 3 bases, with 13 bases lying between them. The CDR3 runs 14 residues.

This clonotype was detected many times. V is TRBV7-9 and J is TRBJ2-1; D might be TRBD2 (6 bases). Germline V gene lookup returns CDR1 SEHNR and CDR2 FQNEAQ (reference sequence). Between the trimmed V and J ends, which lost 11 bases and 4 bases, there was a span of 15 bases. This CDR3 is built from 13 residues. CDR3 residues: CAVRLDGYNEQFF. CDR3 DNA sequence: TGTGCCGTCCGACTAGACGGATACAATGAGCAGTTCTTC.

This clonotype was seen a few times. This chain's CDR3 is CSASRPAGGRNIQYF. CDR3 nucleotide sequence: TGCAGTGCCAGCCGGCCGGCGGGAGGGAGGAACATTCAGTACTTC. The V and J genes are TRBV20-1 and TRBJ2-4, with 9 nucleotides matching TRBD2. The trim removed 6 bases at V and 7 bases at J, leaving 13 bases unmatched. This CDR3 region has 15 residues. Per germline, CDR1 DFQATT and CDR2 SNEGSKA (reference sequence).

This clonotype was seen repeatedly, ten times or more. The chain uses TRBV28 and TRBJ2-2; 7 nucleotides align to TRBD2. The CDR3 has 12 residues. CDR1 and CDR2 from the germline V gene are MDHEN and SYDVKM. V shed 10 bases, J shed 9 bases, and the junction held 8 bases outside the gene matches. This CDR3 is CAISSGIRELFF. CDR3 in DNA: TGTGCCATTTCGAGCGGGATCCGGGAGCTGTTTTTT.

The sample holds many counts of this clonotype. The chain links TRBV5-1 to TRBJ2-2, with 9 bases that match TRBD2. V dropped 1 base and J dropped 1; count of bases not matched to a gene: 8. The length of the CDR3 is 18 residues. CDR1 is SGHRS and CDR2 is YFSETQ in the germline V gene. Here the CDR3 reads CASSLRAGGPRNTGELFF. The DNA for the CDR3 is TGCGCCAGCAGCTTGAGGGCGGGAGGGCCGAGGAACACCGGGGAGCTGTTTTTT.

This clonotype was counted ten times or more. This CDR3 is CSARGLSQPNTGELFF. Written as DNA, the CDR3 is TGCAGTGCTAGAGGCCTGAGTCAGCCGAACACCGGGGAGCTGTTTTTT. The chain is built from TRBV20-1 and TRBJ2-2; D not resolved. The ends were cut back, 1 base at V and 0 bases at J, with 12 bases in the middle. The length of the CDR3 is 16 residues. Germline CDR1 is DFQATT and CDR2 is SNEGSKA (reference sequence).

This clonotype appeared a few times. V is TRBV6-1 and J is TRBJ1-3, with a possible D match to TRBD1 (5 bases). Trimming shortened V by 7 bases and J by 4 bases, and 8 bases separated the two germline ends. The CDR3 sequence is 12 residues long. Germline V gene lookup returns CDR1 MNHNS and CDR2 SASEGT. CDR3 nucleotides: TGTGCCAGCATGGACAACGGAAACACCATATATTTT. This sequence encodes CASMDNGNTIYF.

The chain carries TRBV27 and TRBJ2-7; D might be TRBD2 (6 bases). The V gene lost 0 bases and the J gene lost 7 bases, with 10 bases spanning the gap. The CDR3 contains 13 residues. Per germline, CDR1 MNHEY and CDR2 SMNVEV (reference sequence). The CDR3 reads CASSLSPAGEQYF. The DNA of the CDR3 is TGTGCCAGCAGTTTATCGCCCGCGGGAGAGCAGTACTTC.

This chain links TRBV10-3 with TRBJ2-7; unclear D gene. The CDR3 has 11 amino acids. Germline loops: CDR1 ENHRY, CDR2 SYGVKD. Trimming cost V 5 bases and J 4 bases, with 6 bases left between them. CDR3 residues: CAISHDYEQYF. DNA for the CDR3: TGTGCCATCAGTCATGATTACGAGCAGTACTTC.